These 26 T cell receptor beta chains came from one sample sequenced in a study of blood T cell repertoires in COVID-19. This table comes from immunoSEQ multiplex PCR, and its TCRdb copy is limited to in-frame clones, with some not included. The table lists roughly 43,000 clones, around 89% of them singletons, with roughly 16% in the top ten. Sequencing input: peripheral blood. The receptors were sampled from a man in his 70s with active COVID-19.

For the CDR3, the DNA is TGTGCCAGCAGTTACCGGACAGGGGGGGATGGCTACACCTTC. The encoded protein is CASSYRTGGDGYTF. The chain joins TRBV6-6 to TRBJ1-2, with 10 positions matching TRBD1. The CDR3 loop spans 14 amino acids. Germline V CDR1 and CDR2: MNHNY, SVGAGI (reference sequence). J lost 6 bases, V lost 2 bases, and 3 bases had no gene match.

This chain joins TRBV18 and TRBJ1-1; D might be TRBD1 (6 bases). Germline assignment: CDR1 KGHSH and CDR2 LQKENI. The CDR3 has 15 amino acids. The germline V and J ends were trimmed by 3 bases and 1 base, with 12 bases remaining between them. The CDR3 DNA reads as TGTGCCAGCTCACCCTGGACAGATAGGAACACTGAAGCTTTCTTT. It yields the protein CASSPWTDRNTEAFF. Filled out from reference TRBV18 and TRBJ1-1, the complete variable domain reads NAGVMQNPRHLVRRRGQEARLRCSPMKGHSHVYWYRQLPEEGLKFMVYLQKENIIDESGMPKERFSAEFPKEGPSILRIQQVVRGDSAAYFCASSPWTDRNTEAFFGQGTRLTVV.

The chain joins TRBV4-1 to TRBJ1-5, with 10 bases matching TRBD1. In germline, CDR1 is MGHRA, CDR2 YSYEKL. This CDR3 comprises 18 residues. V dropped 3 bases and J dropped 2; count of bases not matched to a gene: 10. The CDR3 sequence is CASSHGETGGWGNQPQHF. As DNA, the CDR3 is TGCGCCAGCAGCCATGGCGAGACAGGGGGCTGGGGCAATCAGCCCCAGCATTTT.

The chain links TRBV4-1 to TRBJ2-2; 7 bases align to TRBD2. The length of the CDR3 is 16 residues. The trim removed 4 bases at V and 2 bases at J, leaving 7 bases unmatched. Per the germline V gene, CDR1 is MGHRA and CDR2 is YSYEKL. The CDR3 DNA sequence: TGCGCCAGCAGCCCCCAAGCGGGGCAAAACACCGGGGAGCTGTTTTTT. Residues: CASSPQAGQNTGELFF.

The J gene is TRBJ2-2, the V gene TRBV10-3; no clear D gene. CDR1 and CDR2 from the germline V gene are ENHRY and SYGVKD. V dropped 8 bases and J dropped 0 bases, with 13 bases sitting between them. The CDR3 is made up of 15 amino acids. This CDR3 is CAIPMSEANTGELFF. The CDR3 region has the DNA TGTGCCATCCCTATGAGTGAGGCGAACACCGGGGAGCTGTTTTTT.

For this clone: Other DNA sequences from this sample encode an identical CDR3 as well. V is TRBV7-6 and J is TRBJ2-7; 9 bases match TRBD1. There are 15 residues in the CDR3. The ends lost 0 bases at V and 4 bases at J; junction bases unmatched: 4. Germline V CDR1 and CDR2: SGHVS, FNYEAQ. Here the CDR3 reads CASSLASGQGYEQYF. The CDR3, as DNA: TGTGCCAGCAGCTTAGCTTCCGGACAGGGGTACGAGCAGTACTTC.

The chain has TRBV7-2 and TRBJ1-2, with D possibly TRBD1 on 5 matching bases. Germline values: CDR1 SGHTA, CDR2 FQGNSA. CDR3 length equals 14 residues. Trimming pared 0 bases from V and 8 bases from J, leaving 13 bases between. CDR3 loop: CASSLARWRGGYTF. CDR3 bases: TGTGCCAGCAGCTTAGCCCGCTGGAGGGGAGGCTACACCTTC.

The chain employs TRBV6-1 and TRBJ1-1; 8 bases are shared with TRBD1. This CDR3 is built from 13 residues. V lost 1 base, J lost 5 bases, and 0 bases stayed unmatched. Germline assignment: CDR1 MNHNS and CDR2 SASEGT. The CDR3 reads CASSEGTGTEAFF. The CDR3 DNA follows: TGTGCCAGCAGTGAAGGGACAGGGACTGAAGCTTTCTTT.

The rearrangement uses TRBV11-2 and TRBJ2-3; 11 nucleotides line up with TRBD2. The V segment lost 3 bases and the J segment 2 bases; nucleotides outside the gene matches: 4. The CDR3 spans 16 residues. Germline V gene lookup returns CDR1 SGHAT and CDR2 FQNNGV. The CDR3 loop reads CASSFSSGGSTDTQYF. In DNA form, the CDR3 reads TGTGCCAGCAGCTTCTCTAGCGGGGGGTCCACAGATACGCAGTATTTT.

This rearrangement joins TRBV9 to TRBJ2-3; 9 nucleotides line up with TRBD1. The germline V gene encodes CDR1 SGDLS and CDR2 YYNGEE. The trim removed 4 bases at V and 6 bases at J, leaving 6 bases unmatched. This CDR3 has 14 residues. The chain's CDR3 is CASSRGQGGDTQYF. Written as DNA, the CDR3 is TGTGCCAGCAGCCGGGGACAGGGAGGGGATACGCAGTATTTT.

CDR3 DNA: TGTGCCAGCAGCCCCGGGGGGTCGGGCTCTGGGGCCAACGTCCTGACTTTC. Translated, it gives CASSPGGSGSGANVLTF. The gene calls are TRBV7-3 and TRBJ2-6, with 7 nucleotides matching TRBD2. The CDR3 runs 17 residues. Germline loops: CDR1 SGHTA, CDR2 FQGTGA. V dropped 5 bases and J dropped 0; count of bases not matched to a gene: 7.

The chain joins TRBV7-9 to TRBJ2-3, with D perhaps TRBD2 (7 bases). This CDR3 has 15 residues. CDR1 is SEHNR and CDR2 is FQNEAQ in the germline V gene (reference sequence). Trimming left V 5 bases short and J 2 bases short, with 14 bases between. The CDR3 DNA reads TGTGCCAGCAGCCGTCGGGGGGCCGACACAGATACGCAGTATTTT. Translating gives CASSRRGADTDTQYF.

This chain uses TRBV5-1 with TRBJ1-1; D is perhaps TRBD1 (6 bases). V dropped 4 bases and J dropped 11 bases, with 21 bases sitting between them. Germline V gene data show CDR1 as SGHRS and CDR2 as YFSETQ. The CDR3 has 14 amino acids. This CDR3 reads CASSTQQGHGLAFF. CDR3 sequence (DNA): TGCGCCAGCAGCACTCAACAGGGTCATGGGCTCGCTTTCTTT.

This clone was counted a single time. The rearrangement joins TRBV19 to TRBJ1-4; 9 positions agree with TRBD1. Germline-derived CDR1 and CDR2 are LNHDA and SQIVND (reference sequence). This CDR3 region has 14 residues. J gave up 8 bases and V 6 bases, and 7 bases lay outside the gene matches. CDR3 loop: CASRPGQGTEKLFF. The CDR3 nucleotides are TGTGCCAGTAGACCGGGACAGGGAACGGAAAAACTGTTTTTT.

This sequence joins TRBV6-1 and TRBJ2-2, with 8 positions matching TRBD2. The CDR3 runs to 16 residues. Looked up from germline, CDR1 is MNHNS and CDR2 is SASEGT. V lost 2 bases, J lost 7 bases, and 9 bases stayed unmatched. The CDR3 protein is CASSEPPSGFNGELFF. The CDR3 DNA reads as TGTGCCAGCAGTGAACCCCCTAGCGGGTTTAACGGGGAGCTGTTTTTT.

This clone came up a few times. The chain combines TRBV19 with TRBJ1-2, with a tentative D call TRBD1 (6 bases). The germline gives CDR1 LNHDA, CDR2 SQIVND (reference sequence). With 4 bases removed from V and 4 bases from J, the gap between germline ends came to 19 bases. The CDR3 loop spans 16 amino acids. DNA for the CDR3: TGTGCCAGTAGTAGGAGGTCGGACCGGGACACCTATGGCTACACCTTC. Translation gives CASSRRSDRDTYGYTF.

This chain connects TRBV15 to TRBJ2-5, with a possible D match to TRBD1 (5 bases). Trimming shortened V by 0 bases and J by 3 bases, and 5 bases separated the two germline ends. This CDR3 has 13 amino acids. The germline V gene encodes CDR1 LNHNV and CDR2 YYDKDF (reference sequence). The CDR3 here is CATSRDREETQYF. CDR3 nucleotides: TGTGCCACCAGCAGAGACAGGGAAGAGACCCAGTACTTC.

The chain combines TRBV5-4 with TRBJ1-2; D is perhaps TRBD1 (5 bases). The germline V gene has CDR1 SGHNT and CDR2 YYREEE (reference sequence). Trimming took off 4 bases at V and 5 bases at J, with 12 bases between the two ends. This CDR3 spans 13 amino acids. In DNA form, the CDR3 reads TGTGCCAGCAGCGTCGGGGGGGAGTATGGCTACACCTTC. As protein: CASSVGGEYGYTF.

The chain has TRBV2 and TRBJ1-3; 7 bases agree with TRBD1. This CDR3 contains 14 residues. The ends lost 4 bases at V and 2 bases at J; junction bases unmatched: 2. Germline CDR1 and CDR2: SNHLY and FYNNEI. The CDR3 DNA is TGTGCCAGCAGTGCTACAGGGGCTGGAAACACCATATATTTT. It encodes CASSATGAGNTIYF. Full variable domain (remainder filled in from reference TRBV2 and TRBJ1-3): EPEVTQTPSHQVTQMGQEVILRCVPISNHLYFYWYRQILGQKVEFLVSFYNNEISEKSEIFDDQFSVERPDGSNFTLKIRSTKLEDSAMYFCASSATGAGNTIYFGEGSWLTVV.

In this sample, this clone turned up a few times. This sequence joins TRBV7-8 and TRBJ2-7; 8 bases match TRBD2. The trim removed 8 bases at V and 2 bases at J, leaving 8 bases unmatched. Per germline, CDR1 SGHVS and CDR2 FQNEAQ. The CDR3 is made up of 14 amino acids. The CDR3 sequence is CASYPSGRTYEQYF. In nucleotides, the CDR3 is TGTGCCAGCTATCCTAGCGGGCGAACCTACGAGCAGTACTTC.

V is TRBV18 and J is TRBJ2-3; 9 positions match TRBD1. Germline loops: CDR1 KGHSH, CDR2 LQKENI. The CDR3 is made up of 15 amino acids. V shed 3 bases and J 2 bases; nucleotides not matched to a gene: 3. The DNA of the CDR3 is TGTGCCAGCTCACCCGGACAGGGGACCACAGATACGCAGTATTTT. Its translation: CASSPGQGTTDTQYF.

The rearrangement joins TRBV4-3 to TRBJ2-7; 8 bases are shared with TRBD2. The length of the CDR3 is 15 residues. Germline V lookup: CDR1 LGHNA, CDR2 YSLEER. The V gene end was trimmed by 0 bases and the J gene end by 1 base; junction bases not matched to a gene: 2. The CDR3 nucleotides are TGCGCCAGCAGCCAAGATCGCGGGGGGTCCTACGAGCAGTACTTC. As protein: CASSQDRGGSYEQYF.

The chain couples TRBV28 to TRBJ1-2; TRBD1 agrees at 8 bases. CDR1 and CDR2 from the germline V gene are MDHEN and SYDVKM. V gave up 6 bases and J gave up 5 bases; unmatched junction bases: 11. The CDR3 runs to 15 residues. CDR3 sequence: CASRTTGQGRYGYTF. The CDR3, as DNA: TGTGCCAGCAGGACTACCGGACAGGGACGGTATGGCTACACCTTC.

CDR3 protein: CASSPGTGLYEQYF. The CDR3 nucleotides read TGTGCCAGCAGCCCCGGGACAGGGCTCTACGAGCAGTACTTC. This sequence joins TRBV27 and TRBJ2-7, with TRBD1 matching over 9 bases. The germline gives CDR1 MNHEY, CDR2 SMNVEV (reference sequence). V was clipped by 6 bases and J by 3 bases; unmatched bases: 6. The CDR3 runs to 14 residues.

The CDR3 DNA reads as TGTGCCAGCTCACCGCTCTCCAGGACTAGCGGGGGGGCCGGCACCGGGGAGCTGTTTTTT. Amino acids: CASSPLSRTSGGAGTGELFF. The chain combines TRBV18 with TRBJ2-2, with TRBD2 matching 15 bases. This CDR3 region has 20 residues. CDR1 and CDR2 from the germline V gene are KGHSH and LQKENI. Trimming cost V 3 bases and J 4 bases; bases outside gene matches: 12. The whole variable domain, remainder taken from reference TRBV18 and TRBJ2-2, is NAGVMQNPRHLVRRRGQEARLRCSPMKGHSHVYWYRQLPEEGLKFMVYLQKENIIDESGMPKERFSAEFPKEGPSILRIQQVVRGDSAAYFCASSPLSRTSGGAGTGELFFGEGSRLTVL.

The chain recombines TRBV3-1 (or the pseudogene TRBV3-2) with TRBJ2-1, with TRBD1 identical over 9 bases. The CDR3 has 16 amino acids. V lost 3 bases, J lost 3 bases, and 6 bases stayed unmatched. Germline CDR1 reads LGHDT; CDR2 reads YNNKEL (reference sequence). The CDR3: CASSHGDRVGYNEQFF. Here the CDR3 DNA reads TGTGCCAGCAGCCATGGGGACAGGGTAGGCTACAATGAGCAGTTCTTC.